The clone carrying this T cell receptor (beta chain) was seen ten or more times. TCRdb fed the 5' RACE reads into MiXCR, producing one record per CDR3 protein. The sample lists around 100,000 distinct CDR3 sequences; around 8.6% were seen once. The germline gives CDR1 SGHVS, CDR2 FQNEAQ. This CDR3 has 16 residues. Trimming shortened V by 5 bases and J by 9 bases, and 23 bases separated the two germline ends. This record comes from a study of T cells after yellow fever vaccination. The chain links TRBV7-8 to TRBJ2-1; D is undetermined. The source is a man between 25 and 39 years old who received the YFV17D yellow fever vaccine. Source: CD8+ T cells sorted from PBMCs, taken 45 days after the yellow fever booster vaccination. The CDR3 DNA follows: TGTGCCAGCAGCCAAAAGCAGAGAATACTCGCCGCTGAGCAGTTCTTC. This encodes CASSQKQRILAAEQFF.